Listed below are T cell receptor beta chains from one sample, sequenced in a study of identical twins. TCRdb fed the 5' RACE reads into MiXCR, producing one record per CDR3 protein. The sample yields fewer than 350,000 distinct CDR3 sequences, about 8% seen once. In addition, the sample was reused for a study of yellow fever vaccine responses in identical twins.

Sequenced material: memory (CD45RO+) T cells sorted from blood. The receptors were sampled from a woman younger than 35 in good health. CDR3s include the opening cysteine and the closing phenylalanine or tryptophan. A D gene is named only where the DNA matches it firmly. Only some rows state a clone size, as once, few, many or a class for expanded clones.

V gene,clone size,D gene,J gene,CDR3 protein,CDR3 DNA
TRBV5-1,many,NA,TRBJ2-7,CASSLIRESSYEQYF,TGCGCCAGCAGCTTGATCAGGGAGAGCTCCTACGAGCAGTACTTC
TRBV29-1,many,NA,TRBJ2-1,CSVGLGFAGNEQFF,TGCAGCGTTGGTCTAGGGTTTGCGGGGAATGAGCAGTTCTTC
TRBV7-7,many,NA,TRBJ2-1,CASSPNYQTSYNEQFF,TGTGCCAGCAGCCCCAACTACCAGACCTCCTACAATGAGCAGTTCTTC
TRBV10-3,many,NA,TRBJ1-4,CAISESQGRNEKLFF,TGTGCCATCAGTGAGTCTCAGGGAAGGAATGAAAAACTGTTTTTT
TRBV20-1,few,NA,TRBJ2-1,CSARGHSSYNEQFF,TGCAGTGCTAGAGGACACAGCTCCTACAATGAGCAGTTCTTC
TRBV6-2/TRBV6-3,few,NA,TRBJ2-2,CASSHGTELNTGELFF,TGTGCCAGCAGTCACGGGACGGAACTAAACACCGGGGAGCTGTTTTTT
TRBV18,few,NA,TRBJ2-1,CASSPQVGAGNEQFF,TGTGCCAGCTCACCACAGGTGGGAGCGGGTAATGAGCAGTTCTTC
TRBV5-1,many,NA,TRBJ1-5,CASSLDRETPQHF,TGCGCCAGCAGCTTGGACCGTGAGACGCCCCAGCATTTT
TRBV24-1,few,NA,TRBJ2-3,CATSDSGPREDTQYF,TGTGCCACCAGTGACAGCGGACCCAGGGAAGATACGCAGTATTTT
TRBV2,many,TRBD2,TRBJ2-5,CASSTQTSGIETQYF,TGTGCCAGCAGTACCCAAACTAGCGGGATAGAGACCCAGTACTTC
TRBV7-8,NA,TRBD2,TRBJ2-3,CASRKLAGGEGDTQYF,TGTGCCAGCAGGAAACTAGCGGGAGGCGAGGGAGATACGCAGTATTTT
TRBV28,NA,NA,TRBJ1-3,CASSLSVGVGNTIYF,TGTGCCAGCAGTTTATCGGTAGGGGTCGGGAACACCATATATTTT
TRBV5-6,many,NA,TRBJ2-1,CASSFEYNEQFF,TGTGCCAGCAGCTTCGAATACAATGAGCAGTTCTTC
TRBV6-1,NA,TRBD1,TRBJ1-3,CASSRQGLGNTIYF,TGTGCCAGCAGTCGACAGGGATTAGGAAACACCATATATTTT
TRBV10-2,few,NA,TRBJ2-7,CASSGSSALPGEQYF,TGCGCCAGCAGTGGGTCGAGCGCCCTACCCGGGGAGCAGTACTTC
TRBV29-1,few,TRBD1,TRBJ1-2,CSADWTGGYGYTF,TGCAGCGCTGACTGGACAGGGGGATATGGCTACACCTTC
TRBV20-1,NA,TRBD1,TRBJ2-7,CSARTGGEQYF,TGCAGTGCTCGGACAGGCGGCGAGCAGTACTTC
TRBV29-1,NA,NA,TRBJ2-3,CSVEGTASTDTQYF,TGCAGCGTTGAGGGCACCGCAAGCACAGATACGCAGTATTTT
TRBV14,few,TRBD2,TRBJ2-1,CASSQAPGRGGYNEQFF,TGTGCCAGCAGCCAAGCCCCGGGGCGGGGGGGATACAATGAGCAGTTCTTC
TRBV9,few,NA,TRBJ1-4,CASSVGVGGEEKLFF,TGTGCCAGCAGCGTAGGGGTTGGGGGGGAAGAAAAACTGTTTTTT
TRBV6-1,NA,NA,TRBJ2-7,CASSDFSEQYF,TGTGCCAGCAGTGACTTCTCCGAGCAGTACTTC
TRBV27,few,NA,TRBJ1-4,CASSFLNLQGSNEKLFF,TGTGCCAGCAGTTTCCTAAATTTACAGGGCTCTAATGAAAAACTGTTTTTT
TRBV20-1,NA,NA,TRBJ1-4,CSARQVLREKLFF,TGCAGTGCTAGACAGGTGTTACGGGAAAAACTGTTTTTT
TRBV4-1,few,NA,TRBJ1-3,CASSQGRTNSGNTIYF,TGCGCCAGCAGCCAGGGACGTACGAACTCTGGAAACACCATATATTTT
TRBV10-3,few,NA,TRBJ2-2,CAISESPDHTGELFF,TGTGCCATCAGTGAGTCCCCGGACCACACCGGGGAGCTGTTTTTT
TRBV2,NA,TRBD2,TRBJ2-3,CASTSLEREADTQYF,TGTGCCAGCACATCGTTGGAGCGGGAAGCAGATACGCAGTATTTT
TRBV28,many,NA,TRBJ2-3,CASSLFGLGTDTQYF,TGTGCCAGCAGTTTATTTGGGCTCGGCACAGATACGCAGTATTTT
TRBV7-2,NA,TRBD2,TRBJ2-1,CASSSTALAGADSFGQFF,TGTGCCAGCAGCTCTACCGCCTTAGCGGGAGCCGACTCCTTTGGGCAGTTCTTC
TRBV28,few,NA,TRBJ2-3,CASNLNQADTQYF,TGTGCCAGCAACCTCAATCAGGCAGATACGCAGTATTTT
TRBV14,many,NA,TRBJ2-2,CASSQGFAGELFF,TGTGCCAGCAGCCAAGGTTTCGCCGGGGAGCTGTTTTTT
TRBV28,few,TRBD2,TRBJ2-4,CASAPIAGGLAKNIQYF,TGTGCCAGCGCCCCGATAGCGGGAGGGTTAGCCAAAAACATTCAGTACTTC
TRBV5-1,many,TRBD2,TRBJ2-1,CASSLAGLADNEQFF,TGCGCCAGCAGCTTAGCGGGACTAGCGGACAATGAGCAGTTCTTC
TRBV4-2,NA,NA,TRBJ1-6,CASSQDGAGGSPLLF,TGTGCCAGCAGCCAAGACGGAGCGGGTGGGTCACCCCTCCTCTTT
TRBV7-2,NA,NA,TRBJ2-5,CASSLESRQPQYF,TGTGCCAGCAGCTTAGAGTCGAGGCAGCCCCAGTACTTC
TRBV12-3/TRBV12-4,many,NA,TRBJ1-5,CASTETRGANQPQHF,TGTGCCAGCACCGAAACTCGGGGGGCCAATCAGCCCCAGCATTTT
TRBV20-1,many,NA,TRBJ2-1,CSARGPAYYNEQFF,TGCAGTGCTAGAGGTCCCGCTTACTACAATGAGCAGTTCTTC
TRBV3-1,few,NA,TRBJ1-2,CASSQGGQYGYTF,TGTGCCAGCAGCCAAGGTGGACAGTATGGCTACACCTTC
TRBV6-1,NA,NA,TRBJ2-6,CARRKLVAGANVLTF,TGTGCCAGAAGGAAGCTGGTAGCTGGGGCCAACGTCCTGACTTTC
TRBV7-6,few,NA,TRBJ2-1,CATSRAGSSYNEQFF,TGTGCCACGTCTCGGGCAGGGAGCTCCTACAATGAGCAGTTCTTC
TRBV12-3/TRBV12-4,many,TRBD1,TRBJ1-6,CASTLRDRADSPLHF,TGTGCCAGCACCTTAAGGGACAGGGCGGATTCACCCCTCCACTTT
TRBV3-1,NA,NA,TRBJ2-5,CATSQERTFSETQYF,TGTGCCACCAGCCAAGAAAGAACGTTCTCAGAGACCCAGTACTTC
TRBV6-5,few,NA,TRBJ2-2,CASSYQQESGELFF,TGTGCCAGCAGTTACCAGCAGGAGTCCGGGGAGCTGTTTTTT
TRBV3-1,NA,NA,TRBJ2-1,CASSHRREQFF,TGTGCCAGCAGCCATCGCAGGGAGCAGTTCTTC